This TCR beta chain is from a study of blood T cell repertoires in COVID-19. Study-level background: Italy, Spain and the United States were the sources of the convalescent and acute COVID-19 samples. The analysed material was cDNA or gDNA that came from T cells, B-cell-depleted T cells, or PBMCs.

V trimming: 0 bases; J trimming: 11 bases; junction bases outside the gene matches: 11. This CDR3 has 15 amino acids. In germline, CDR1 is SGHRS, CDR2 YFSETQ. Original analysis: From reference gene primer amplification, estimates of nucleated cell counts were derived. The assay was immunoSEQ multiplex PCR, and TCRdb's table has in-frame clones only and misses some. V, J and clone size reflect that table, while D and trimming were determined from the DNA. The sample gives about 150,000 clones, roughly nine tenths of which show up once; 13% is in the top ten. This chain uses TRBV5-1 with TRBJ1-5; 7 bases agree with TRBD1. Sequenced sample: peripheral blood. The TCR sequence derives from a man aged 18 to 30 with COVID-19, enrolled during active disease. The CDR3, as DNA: TGCGCCAGCAGCTTGGGCGATGGACAGGACACGACCCAGCATTTT. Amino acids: CASSLGDGQDTTQHF.